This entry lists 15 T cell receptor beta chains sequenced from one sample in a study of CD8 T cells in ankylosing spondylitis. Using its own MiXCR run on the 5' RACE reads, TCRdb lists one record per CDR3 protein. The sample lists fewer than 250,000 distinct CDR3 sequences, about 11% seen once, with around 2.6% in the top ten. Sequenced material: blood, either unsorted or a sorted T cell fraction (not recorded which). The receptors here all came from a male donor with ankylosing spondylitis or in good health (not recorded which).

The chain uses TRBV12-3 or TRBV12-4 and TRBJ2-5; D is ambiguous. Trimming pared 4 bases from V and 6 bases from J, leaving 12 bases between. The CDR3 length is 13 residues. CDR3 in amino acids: CASSWDSRQTQYF. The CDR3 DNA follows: TGTGCCAGCAGTTGGGATAGCCGGCAGACCCAGTACTTC.

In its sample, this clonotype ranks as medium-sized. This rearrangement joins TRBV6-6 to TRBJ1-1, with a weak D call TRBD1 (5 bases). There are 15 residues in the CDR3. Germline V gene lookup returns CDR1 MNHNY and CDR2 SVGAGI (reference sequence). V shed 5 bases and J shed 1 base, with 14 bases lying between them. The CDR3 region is CASSQDSPQNTEAFF. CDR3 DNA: TGTGCCAGCAGTCAAGACAGCCCCCAGAACACTGAAGCTTTCTTT.

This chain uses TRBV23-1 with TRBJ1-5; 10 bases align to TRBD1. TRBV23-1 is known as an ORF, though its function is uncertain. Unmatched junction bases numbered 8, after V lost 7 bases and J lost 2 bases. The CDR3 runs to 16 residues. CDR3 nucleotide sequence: TGCGCCAGCACCACCGGACAGGGGGGTCGCAATCAGCCCCAGCATTTT. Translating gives CASTTGQGGRNQPQHF.

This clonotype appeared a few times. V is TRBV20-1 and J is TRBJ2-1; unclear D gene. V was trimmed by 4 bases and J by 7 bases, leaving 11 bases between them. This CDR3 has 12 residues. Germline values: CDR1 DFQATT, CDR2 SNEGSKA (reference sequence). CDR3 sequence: CSAISSWNEQFF. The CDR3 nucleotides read TGCAGTGCTATCTCCTCTTGGAATGAGCAGTTCTTC.

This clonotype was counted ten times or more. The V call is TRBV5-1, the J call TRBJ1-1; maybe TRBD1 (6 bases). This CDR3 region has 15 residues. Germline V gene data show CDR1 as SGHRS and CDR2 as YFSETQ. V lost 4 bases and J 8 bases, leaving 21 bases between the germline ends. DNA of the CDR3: TGCGCCAGCAGCCCGGACTTGGAGTGGGGGCCCGAAGCTTTCTTT. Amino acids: CASSPDLEWGPEAFF.

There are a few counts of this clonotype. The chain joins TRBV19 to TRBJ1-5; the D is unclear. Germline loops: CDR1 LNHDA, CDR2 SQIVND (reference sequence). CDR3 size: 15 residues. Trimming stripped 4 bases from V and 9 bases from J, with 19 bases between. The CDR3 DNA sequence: TGTGCCAGTAGTACACTAATGGACGGCAGTTGGCCCCAGCATTTT. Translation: CASSTLMDGSWPQHF.

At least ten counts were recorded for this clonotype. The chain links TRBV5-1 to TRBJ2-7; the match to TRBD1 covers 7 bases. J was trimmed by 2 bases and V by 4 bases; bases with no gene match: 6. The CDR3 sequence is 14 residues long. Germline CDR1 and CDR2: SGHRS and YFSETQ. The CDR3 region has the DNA TGCGCCAGCAGCCCGGGACAGTCGACCTACGAGCAGTACTTC. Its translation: CASSPGQSTYEQYF.

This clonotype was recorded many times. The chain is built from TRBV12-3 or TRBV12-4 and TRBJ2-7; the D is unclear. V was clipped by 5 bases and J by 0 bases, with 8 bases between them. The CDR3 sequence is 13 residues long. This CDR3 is CASSPKSSYEQYF. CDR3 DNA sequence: TGTGCCAGCAGTCCCAAGAGCTCCTACGAGCAGTACTTC.

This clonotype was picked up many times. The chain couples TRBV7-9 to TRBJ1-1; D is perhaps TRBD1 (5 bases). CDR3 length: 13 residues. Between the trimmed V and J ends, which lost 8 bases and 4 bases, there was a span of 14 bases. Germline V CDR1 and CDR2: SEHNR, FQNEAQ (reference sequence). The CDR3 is CASWGDGGTEAFF. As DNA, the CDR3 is TGTGCCAGCTGGGGGGATGGAGGCACTGAAGCTTTCTTT.

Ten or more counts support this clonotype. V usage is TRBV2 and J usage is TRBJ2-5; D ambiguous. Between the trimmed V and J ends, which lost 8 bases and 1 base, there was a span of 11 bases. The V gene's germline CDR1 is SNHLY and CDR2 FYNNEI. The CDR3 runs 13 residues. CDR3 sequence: CASASTFQETQYF. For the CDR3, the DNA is TGTGCCAGCGCCTCCACTTTCCAAGAGACCCAGTACTTC.

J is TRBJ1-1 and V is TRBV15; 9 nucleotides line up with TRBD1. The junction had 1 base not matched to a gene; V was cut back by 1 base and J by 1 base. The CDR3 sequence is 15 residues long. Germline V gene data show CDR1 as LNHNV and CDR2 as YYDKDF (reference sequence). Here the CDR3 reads CATSRGQGGNTEAFF. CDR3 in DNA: TGTGCCACCAGCAGAGGACAGGGGGGGAACACTGAAGCTTTCTTT.

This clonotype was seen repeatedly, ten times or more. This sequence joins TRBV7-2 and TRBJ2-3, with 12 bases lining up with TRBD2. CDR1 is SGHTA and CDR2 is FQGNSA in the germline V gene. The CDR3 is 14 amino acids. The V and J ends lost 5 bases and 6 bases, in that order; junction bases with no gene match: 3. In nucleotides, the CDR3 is TGTGCCAGCAGCACTAGCGGGGGGAAGGATACGCAGTATTTT. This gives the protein CASSTSGGKDTQYF.

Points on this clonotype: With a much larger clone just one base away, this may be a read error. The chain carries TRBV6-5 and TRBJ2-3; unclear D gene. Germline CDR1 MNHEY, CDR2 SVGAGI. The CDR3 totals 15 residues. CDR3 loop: CVSSYEMAFTDTQYF. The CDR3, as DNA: TGTGTCAGCAGTTACGAGATGGCGTTCACAGATACGCAGTATTTT.

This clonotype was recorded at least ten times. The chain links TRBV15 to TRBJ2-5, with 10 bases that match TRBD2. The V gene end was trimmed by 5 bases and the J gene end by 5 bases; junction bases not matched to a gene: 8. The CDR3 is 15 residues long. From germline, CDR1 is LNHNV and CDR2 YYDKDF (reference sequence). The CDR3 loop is CATSPASGREETQYF. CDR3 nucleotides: TGTGCCACCAGCCCCGCAAGCGGGAGGGAGGAGACCCAGTACTTC.

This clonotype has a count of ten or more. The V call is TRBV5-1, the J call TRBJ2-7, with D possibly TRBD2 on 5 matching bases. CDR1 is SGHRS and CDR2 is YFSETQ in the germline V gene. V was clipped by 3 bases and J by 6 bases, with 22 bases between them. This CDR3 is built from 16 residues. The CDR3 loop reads CASSYDWAQRVAEQYF. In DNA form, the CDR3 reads TGCGCCAGCAGCTACGATTGGGCCCAGAGGGTGGCCGAGCAGTACTTC.